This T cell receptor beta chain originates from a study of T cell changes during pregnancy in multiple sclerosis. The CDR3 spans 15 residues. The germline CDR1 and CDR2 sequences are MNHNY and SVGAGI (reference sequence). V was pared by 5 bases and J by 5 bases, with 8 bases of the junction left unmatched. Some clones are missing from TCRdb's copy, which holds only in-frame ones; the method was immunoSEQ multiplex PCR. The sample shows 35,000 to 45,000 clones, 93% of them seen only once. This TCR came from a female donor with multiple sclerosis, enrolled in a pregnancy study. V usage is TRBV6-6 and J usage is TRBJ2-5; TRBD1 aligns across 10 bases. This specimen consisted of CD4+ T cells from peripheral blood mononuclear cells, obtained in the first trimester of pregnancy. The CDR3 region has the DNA TGTGCCAGCAGTATGGGACAGGGGATTCATGAGACCCAGTACTTC. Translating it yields CASSMGQGIHETQYF.